The 26 T cell receptor beta chains in this list originate from one sample, sequenced in a study of siplizumab effects on memory and regulatory T cells. Profiled with immunoSEQ multiplex PCR; TCRdb holds only in-frame clones, not every one. The sample gives approximately 100,000 clones, around 95% of which show up once; 0.55% to 0.65% is in the top ten. Material for sequencing was Tregs sorted from blood. All receptors come from a human donor in good health.

The chain couples TRBV29-1 to TRBJ2-7, with 8 positions matching TRBD1. CDR3 length: 12 residues. J was trimmed by 3 bases and V by 4 bases; bases with no gene match: 2. The germline CDR1 and CDR2 sequences are SQVTM and ANQGSEA. The CDR3 here is CSVGTGGYEQYF. The DNA of the CDR3 is TGCAGCGTTGGAACAGGGGGCTACGAGCAGTACTTC.

The chain carries TRBV25-1 and TRBJ1-2; D gene uncertain. Germline V CDR1 and CDR2: MGHDK, SYGVNS. V lost 8 bases, J lost 1 base, and 8 bases lay in between. The CDR3 spans 12 residues. As DNA, the CDR3 is TGTGCCAGCCGCCCTTTTAACTATGGCTACACCTTC. Translated: CASRPFNYGYTF.

The rearrangement links TRBV30 to TRBJ2-5; no clear D. This CDR3 is 14 amino acids long. CDR1 and CDR2 from the germline V gene are GTSNPN and SVGIG (reference sequence). Trimming left V 1 base short and J 5 bases short, with 14 bases between. The CDR3 here is CAWSGKPLKETQYF. For the CDR3, the DNA is TGTGCCTGGAGTGGTAAACCCCTTAAGGAGACCCAGTACTTC.

The chain couples TRBV28 to TRBJ1-4; 7 positions agree with TRBD1. V lost 2 bases to trimming and J lost 4 bases; unmatched junction nucleotides: 4. The CDR3 runs 15 residues. The germline gives CDR1 MDHEN, CDR2 SYDVKM. CDR3 amino acids: CASSLRTGFNEKLFF. The DNA of the CDR3 is TGTGCCAGCAGTTTAAGGACAGGCTTTAATGAAAAACTGTTTTTT.

This clone was picked up one time. V and J are TRBV28 and TRBJ2-5; D remains unclear. Germline lookup yields CDR1 MDHEN and CDR2 SYDVKM. V was shortened by 2 bases and J by 6 bases, with 4 bases between the two germline ends. The CDR3 is made up of 11 amino acids. The chain's CDR3 is CASSLRQTQYF. The CDR3 region has the DNA TGTGCCAGCAGTTTAAGACAGACCCAGTACTTC.

This clone appeared a single time. CDR3 DNA sequence: TGTGCCAGCAGCATAGGGACGGTTAATGAAAAACTGTTTTTT. This codes for CASSIGTVNEKLFF. The rearrangement links TRBV7-9 to TRBJ1-4; a possible D gene is TRBD1 (5 bases). This CDR3 contains 14 residues. The germline gives CDR1 SEHNR, CDR2 FQNEAQ (reference sequence). Trimming cost V 5 bases and J 4 bases, with 11 bases left between them.

The DNA for the CDR3 is TGCGCCAGCACTCACAGGGGCAATGAGCAGTTCTTC. Amino acid sequence: CASTHRGNEQFF. V usage is TRBV23-1 and J usage is TRBJ2-1; 7 bases fit TRBD1. TRBV23-1 is designated an ORF whose function remains uncertain. The V segment lost 7 bases and the J segment 6 bases; nucleotides outside the gene matches: 3. This CDR3 is 12 amino acids long.

The chain couples TRBV7-9 to TRBJ2-1, with TRBD2 as a possible D gene (6 bases). In germline, CDR1 is SEHNR, CDR2 FQNEAQ (reference sequence). The CDR3 has 18 residues. Trimming pared 3 bases from V and 3 bases from J, leaving 21 bases between. CDR3 nucleotide sequence: TGTGCCAGCAGCTTCGGTAAATCTGGAGCGGGTTACTACAATGAGCAGTTCTTC. Its protein is CASSFGKSGAGYYNEQFF.

A few counts support this clone. The CDR3 region has the DNA TGTGCCATCAGTGAGTTCTTTGAGACCCAGTACTTC. Its translation: CAISEFFETQYF. J is TRBJ2-5 and V is TRBV10-3, with D uncertain. Germline V gene data show CDR1 as ENHRY and CDR2 as SYGVKD. This CDR3 spans 12 amino acids. V lost 1 base and J 5 bases, leaving 5 bases between the germline ends.

This sequence joins TRBV6-6 and TRBJ2-7; the match to TRBD1 covers 9 bases. The V gene end was trimmed by 2 bases and the J gene end by 3 bases; junction bases not matched to a gene: 5. CDR3 length: 15 residues. Germline CDR1 reads MNHNY; CDR2 reads SVGAGI (reference sequence). CDR3 in amino acids: CASSYAGQGIYEQYF. The CDR3 DNA reads as TGTGCCAGCAGTTACGCGGGACAGGGTATCTACGAGCAGTACTTC.

The chain couples TRBV4-1 to TRBJ2-1; D gene unclear. This CDR3 region has 15 residues. The V and J ends lost 3 bases and 9 bases respectively, with 18 bases between them. Germline V gene lookup returns CDR1 MGHRA and CDR2 YSYEKL. The CDR3 DNA follows: TGCGCCAGCAGCCACCCCCGACGGTGGATCGGTGAGCAGTTCTTC. This gives the protein CASSHPRRWIGEQFF.

This chain links TRBV14 with TRBJ1-6; D not certain. The CDR3 runs 14 residues. Trimming removed 3 bases from V and 9 bases from J, with 12 bases in between. In germline, CDR1 is SGHDN, CDR2 FVKESK. The CDR3 coding sequence is TGTGCCAGCAGCCATCATCGGGTTCGTTCACCCCTCCACTTT. Its protein product is CASSHHRVRSPLHF.

This chain joins TRBV6-5 and TRBJ1-1, with D uncertain. The CDR3 extends over 13 amino acids. Germline V gene sequence: CDR1 MNHEY, CDR2 SVGAGI. The germline V and J ends were trimmed by 6 bases and 5 bases, with 13 bases remaining between them. The CDR3 loop reads CASRRDRFTEAFF. The CDR3 DNA sequence: TGTGCCAGCAGACGCGACCGGTTTACTGAAGCTTTCTTT.

The sample holds one count of this clone. This CDR3 is CASSESSGSRSEQYF. In DNA form, the CDR3 reads TGCGCCAGCAGTGAGTCGTCCGGGAGTCGGTCCGAGCAGTACTTC. The chain is built from TRBV10-1 and TRBJ2-7; D is perhaps TRBD2 (6 bases). Trimming took off 0 bases at V and 6 bases at J, with 15 bases between the two ends. The germline V gene has CDR1 WNHNN and CDR2 SYGVQD (reference sequence). The CDR3 is made up of 15 amino acids.

The genes are TRBV28 and TRBJ2-7; no definite D call. This CDR3 spans 11 amino acids. Trimming cost V 10 bases and J 6 bases, with 13 bases left between them. CDR1 is MDHEN and CDR2 is SYDVKM in the germline V gene. In nucleotides, the CDR3 is TGTGCCACCACAACCCTAACCGAGCAGTACTTC. Its protein product is CATTTLTEQYF. Drawing the rest from reference TRBV28 and TRBJ2-7, the complete variable domain is DVKVTQSSRYLVKRTGEKVFLECVQDMDHENMFWYRQDPGLGLRLIYFSYDVKMKEKGDIPEGYSVSREKKERFSLILESASTNQTSMYLCATTTLTEQYFGPGTRLTVT.

The chain carries TRBV29-1 and TRBJ2-1; TRBD2 aligns across 14 bases. The CDR3 length is 17 residues. The V gene's germline CDR1 is SQVTM and CDR2 ANQGSEA. V dropped 3 bases and J dropped 0; count of bases not matched to a gene: 4. The CDR3 loop reads CSVDGTSGGISYNEQFF. The CDR3, as DNA: TGCAGCGTTGACGGGACTAGCGGGGGAATCTCCTACAATGAGCAGTTCTTC.

This clone was seen once. The chain employs TRBV4-2 and TRBJ1-5; TRBD1 matches at 8 bases. CDR3 length: 18 amino acids. Germline V gene data show CDR1 as LGHNA and CDR2 as YNFKEQ. V gave up 4 bases and J gave up 4 bases; unmatched junction bases: 15. The CDR3 sequence: CASSPDISGQETNQPQHF. The CDR3 bases are TGTGCCAGCAGCCCAGATATTTCGGGACAGGAGACAAATCAGCCCCAGCATTTT.

The gene calls are TRBV7-2 and TRBJ1-2; D is unclear. The CDR3 is 12 residues long. Germline V CDR1 and CDR2: SGHTA, FQGNSA. V was cut by 0 bases and J by 10 bases, with 9 bases left in between. The CDR3 nucleotides read TGTGCCAGCAGCTTAGCTGGCACCCTCTACACCTTC. This sequence encodes CASSLAGTLYTF.

This clone was counted a single time. The rearrangement joins TRBV2 to TRBJ2-3; D unresolved. This CDR3 contains 14 residues. Trimming stripped 7 bases from V and 6 bases from J, with 17 bases between. The germline V gene has CDR1 SNHLY and CDR2 FYNNEI. The CDR3 nucleotides are TGTGCCAGCAATCGGCGCGCAAGGGCGGATACGCAGTATTTT. As protein: CASNRRARADTQYF.

V and J are TRBV6-5 and TRBJ1-1; TRBD1 is a possible D gene (5 bases). Germline V gene sequence: CDR1 MNHEY, CDR2 SVGAGI. The CDR3 runs 14 residues. V was pared by 6 bases and J by 0 bases, with 11 bases between. The CDR3 region is CASSSGTVNTEAFF. The CDR3 region has the DNA TGTGCCAGCAGCTCCGGGACGGTGAACACTGAAGCTTTCTTT.

The J gene is TRBJ1-5, the V gene TRBV2, with 7 bases that match TRBD1. Germline V gene sequence: CDR1 SNHLY, CDR2 FYNNEI. The CDR3 covers 14 residues. Unmatched junction bases numbered 13, after V lost 6 bases and J lost 11 bases. Here the CDR3 reads CASRRAGTVGSQHF. The CDR3 coding sequence is TGTGCCAGCAGACGGGCCGGGACAGTCGGATCCCAGCATTTT.

The chain couples TRBV19 to TRBJ2-3, with 7 bases identical to TRBD2. This CDR3 has 17 amino acids. The V gene end was trimmed by 6 bases and the J gene end by 2 bases; junction bases not matched to a gene: 14. CDR1 and CDR2 (germline): LNHDA, SQIVND (reference sequence). The CDR3 here is CASSTPRGGRTTDTQYF. CDR3 bases: TGTGCCAGTAGCACCCCGAGAGGCGGGAGAACCACAGATACGCAGTATTTT.

This chain connects TRBV18 to TRBJ1-2; TRBD1 agrees at 7 bases. V dropped 8 bases and J dropped 4; count of bases not matched to a gene: 10. Germline lookup yields CDR1 KGHSH and CDR2 LQKENI. The CDR3 consists of 14 residues. This CDR3 is CASLKDRAGYGYTF. CDR3 DNA: TGTGCCAGCCTCAAAGACAGGGCGGGCTATGGCTACACCTTC.

The chain combines TRBV7-3 with TRBJ2-5, with D possibly TRBD2 on 6 matching bases. This CDR3 is built from 15 residues. V was clipped by 4 bases and J by 2 bases, with 14 bases between them. Germline CDR1 SGHTA, CDR2 FQGTGA. The CDR3 DNA reads TGTGCCAGCAGCTGGCGGGGCCTCCCTCAAGAGACCCAGTACTTC. Its protein product is CASSWRGLPQETQYF.

The rearrangement uses TRBV6-1 and TRBJ2-7; D is possibly TRBD1 (7 bases). CDR3 length: 14 residues. Germline V gene sequence: CDR1 MNHNS, CDR2 SASEGT. Trimming pared 10 bases from V and 3 bases from J, leaving 19 bases between. The CDR3 sequence: CATGAGQWGYEQYF. CDR3 coding DNA: TGTGCCACCGGTGCGGGACAGTGGGGCTACGAGCAGTACTTC.

The gene calls are TRBV19 and TRBJ1-1, with TRBD1 matching 7 bases. The V gene's germline CDR1 is LNHDA and CDR2 SQIVND (reference sequence). J was trimmed by 10 bases and V by 0 bases; bases with no gene match: 8. This CDR3 is 14 amino acids long. The CDR3 nucleotides read TGTGCCAGTAGTATAGATGGCACGACAGGGAGAGCTTTCTTT. It specifies CASSIDGTTGRAFF. The variable domain in full, completed from reference TRBV19 and TRBJ1-1, reads DGGITQSPKYLFRKEGQNVTLSCEQNLNHDAMYWYRQDPGQGLRLIYYSQIVNDFQKGDIAEGYSVSREKKESFPLTVTSAQKNPTAFYLCASSIDGTTGRAFFGQGTRLTVV.